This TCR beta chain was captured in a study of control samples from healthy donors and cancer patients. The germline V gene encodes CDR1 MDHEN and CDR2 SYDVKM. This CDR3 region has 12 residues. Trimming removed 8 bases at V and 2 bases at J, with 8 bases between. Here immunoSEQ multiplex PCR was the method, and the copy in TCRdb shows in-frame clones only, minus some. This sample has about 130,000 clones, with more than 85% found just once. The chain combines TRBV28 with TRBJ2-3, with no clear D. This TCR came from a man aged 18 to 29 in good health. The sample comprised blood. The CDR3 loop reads CASGLITDTQYF. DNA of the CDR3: TGTGCCAGCGGGTTAATCACAGATACGCAGTATTTT.